This passage covers 22 T cell receptor beta chains from one sample sequenced in a study of tumor and adjacent non-tumor tissue in lung cancer. No cell sorting was done before RNA was extracted from the tissue. The normal lung tissue was taken more than 3 cm from the tumor edge. The library came from three nested PCR rounds adapted from ARM-PCR protocols. TCRdb independently ran MiXCR on the multiplex PCR reads; one entry per CDR3 protein. The sample includes some 51,000 distinct CDR3 sequences, about two thirds of them seen just once. Sequencing used distant non-tumor lung tissue. These receptors came from a woman aged 70-85 years with non-small cell lung cancer.

This clonotype has at least ten counts. This may stem from a read error, because a much larger clone lies one nucleotide away. The conserved phenylalanine or tryptophan normally closing the CDR3 is absent here, so this likely arose from a read error. This CDR3 reads CSVEEGETGELFL. The CDR3 DNA reads as TGCAGCGTTGAAGAGGGGGAAACCGGGGAGCTGTTTCTT. The gene calls are TRBV29-1 and TRBJ2-2; D is tentatively TRBD1 or TRBD2 (5 bases each). The CDR3 extends over 13 amino acids. CDR1 SQVTM and CDR2 ANQGSEA come from the germline V gene. V gave up 0 bases and J gave up 5 bases, with 7 bases separating them.

Note on this clonotype: The junction differs from germline at one of its ends, possibly a read error. This chain uses TRBV6-1 with TRBJ1-5, with a possible D match to TRBD1 (5 bases). The CDR3 contains 12 residues. The germline CDR1 and CDR2 sequences are MNHNS and SASEGT. The CDR3 reads CASRRGDQLQHF. Here the CDR3 DNA reads TGTGCCAGTAGAAGAGGGGACCAGCTCCAGCATTTT.

About this clonotype: At one end the junction does not follow the germline gene, possibly because of a read error. The chain employs TRBV12-3 or TRBV12-4 and TRBJ2-3, with 8 bases fitting TRBD2. The CDR3 has 16 amino acids. The CDR3: CASSFLSGSDTNTQYF. The CDR3 bases are TGTGCTAGCAGTTTCCTGAGCGGGAGTGATACAAATACGCAGTATTTT.

Remarks on this clonotype: The junction does not match germline at one end; this may be a read error. J is TRBJ2-1 and V is TRBV4-1; TRBD2 aligns across 13 bases. This CDR3 spans 16 amino acids. Germline V gene data show CDR1 as MGHRA and CDR2 as YSYEKL. The CDR3 spells CASSPRTSGSNNERFF. The CDR3 DNA reads as TGCGCTAGCAGCCCAAGGACTAGCGGGAGTAACAATGAGCGGTTCTTC.

The rearrangement uses TRBV7-8 and TRBJ2-3; 8 bases match TRBD2. The CDR3 loop spans 16 amino acids. CDR1 is SGHVS and CDR2 is FQNEAQ in the germline V gene. The V and J ends lost 5 bases and 2 bases, in that order; junction bases with no gene match: 9. The CDR3 coding sequence is TGTGCCAGCAGCGCAGTACTAGCGGCCCCCACAGATACGCAGTATTTT. Its protein is CASSAVLAAPTDTQYF.

This clonotype was observed a few times. This chain joins TRBV5-1 and TRBJ2-7, with 15 bases aligning to TRBD2. CDR1 and CDR2 (germline): SGHRS, YFSETQ. The CDR3 consists of 18 residues. With V trimmed by 2 bases and J by 1 base, 7 bases remained unmatched. CDR3 sequence: CASSLPGLAGGWSYEQYF. The CDR3 DNA reads as TGCGCCAGCAGCTTACCGGGACTAGCGGGAGGTTGGTCCTACGAGCAGTACTTC.

A note on this clonotype: One end of the junction does not line up with germline, which may come from a read error. The rearrangement uses TRBV6-5 and TRBJ2-1; 7 bases are a match to TRBD2. The CDR3 runs 13 residues. Germline V gene lookup returns CDR1 MNHEY and CDR2 SVGAGI. This CDR3 is CGSSYGGWGEQFF. CDR3 coding DNA: TGTGGCAGCAGTTACGGGGGGTGGGGTGAACAGTTCTTC.

This clonotype appeared a few times. Being one base from a much bigger clone, this may be a read error. The chain uses TRBV6-1 and TRBJ2-5, with 8 bases that match TRBD2. The trim removed 10 bases at V and 3 bases at J, leaving 7 bases unmatched. This CDR3 comprises 13 residues. CDR1 MNHNS and CDR2 SASEGT come from the germline V gene. The CDR3 sequence is CATSGGLEETQYF. Here the CDR3 DNA reads TGTGCCACATCGGGGGGGCTGGAAGAGACCCAGTACTTC.

Details on this clonotype: One junction end disagrees with the germline gene, perhaps due to a read error. The rearrangement joins TRBV4-1 to TRBJ1-1; the D is unclear. The CDR3 sequence is 14 residues long. The V gene's germline CDR1 is MGHRA and CDR2 YSYEKL. CDR3 residues: CVSSHRSENTEAFF. For the CDR3, the DNA is TGCGTCAGCAGCCACCGGAGCGAGAACACTGAAGCTTTCTTT.

CDR3 region: CASSYPGKTYEQYF. CDR3 nucleotide sequence: TGTGCCAGCAGTTACCCGGGAAAAACCTACGAGCAGTACTTC. The gene calls are TRBV6-6 and TRBJ2-7, with D possibly TRBD2 on 5 matching bases. Germline V gives CDR1 MNHNY, CDR2 SVGAGI (reference sequence). CDR3 length: 14 amino acids. V was shortened by 2 bases and J by 2 bases, with 10 bases between the two germline ends.

This clonotype was detected ten times or more. The J gene is TRBJ1-2, the V gene TRBV28; no definite D call. Per the germline V gene, CDR1 is MDHEN and CDR2 is SYDVKM. The CDR3 totals 13 residues. The V and J ends lost 1 base and 0 bases respectively, with 3 bases between them. The CDR3 nucleotides are TGTGCCAGCAGTTTATCTGCTAACTATGGCTACACCTTC. This encodes CASSLSANYGYTF.

V gene TRBV6-5 combines with J gene TRBJ1-2; no clear D gene. V shed 10 bases and J shed 5 bases, with 17 bases lying between them. CDR3 length equals 13 residues. Looked up from germline, CDR1 is MNHEY and CDR2 is SVGAGI. The CDR3 DNA is TGTGCCATCAGCCCCGGAACGAGTTATGGCTACACCTTC. The encoded protein is CAISPGTSYGYTF.

V and J are TRBV5-8 and TRBJ1-1; 7 bases line up with TRBD1. The CDR3 covers 17 residues. The germline V gene has CDR1 SGHTS and CDR2 YDEGEE. The junction had 11 bases not matched to a gene; V was cut back by 3 bases and J by 0 bases. The CDR3 loop reads CASSSPRQGLMNTEAFF. DNA for the CDR3: TGTGCCAGCAGCTCGCCGAGACAGGGCCTGATGAACACTGAAGCTTTCTTT. Drawing the rest from reference TRBV5-8 and TRBJ1-1, the complete variable domain is EAGVTQSPTHLIKTRGQQATLRCSPISGHTSVYWYQQALGLGLQFLLWYDEGEERNRGNFPPRFSGRQFPNYSSELNVNALELEDSALYLCASSSPRQGLMNTEAFFGQGTRLTVV.

This clonotype appeared a few times. A read error may explain this, as a much larger clone is one base away. This rearrangement joins TRBV6-1 to TRBJ2-1; tentatively, D is TRBD2 (6 bases). Germline values: CDR1 MNHNS, CDR2 SASEGT. CDR3 length: 16 residues. The V gene lost 1 base and the J gene lost 7 bases, with 17 bases spanning the gap. The CDR3 DNA reads TGTGCCAGCAGTGAAGAATTAGTGGGAGGAGGAAATGAGCAGTTCTTC. Protein: CASSEELVGGGNEQFF.

A remark on this clonotype: One junction end does not reproduce the germline sequence, and a read error may be involved. The V call is TRBV20-1, the J call TRBJ2-5; 8 bases line up with TRBD2. Germline CDR1 and CDR2: DFQATT and SNEGSKA (reference sequence). This CDR3 contains 15 residues. CDR3 in amino acids: CSARDAGLESETLYF. The CDR3 nucleotides are TGCAGTGCTAGAGACGCGGGACTAGAGTCTGAGACCCTGTACTTT.

The chain has TRBV6-5 and TRBJ2-5; D is unresolved. The CDR3 is made up of 15 amino acids. Deletions cut 0 bases from V and 5 bases from J, with 13 bases between. Germline V gene lookup returns CDR1 MNHEY and CDR2 SVGAGI. The CDR3 region has the DNA TGTGCCAGCAGTTACTCACAGACTGGGTGGGAGACCCAGTACTTC. Translating gives CASSYSQTGWETQYF.

A remark on this clonotype: This sequence may be a read error, since a much larger clone differs from it by one base. This chain connects TRBV5-1 to TRBJ2-3; D is possibly TRBD2 (6 bases). V gave up 4 bases and J gave up 0 bases, with 12 bases separating them. Looked up from germline, CDR1 is SGHRS and CDR2 is YFSETQ. The CDR3 totals 15 residues. The CDR3, as DNA: TGCGCCAGCAGCCATCGGGGGTCTAGCACAGATACGCAGTATTTT. Amino acids: CASSHRGSSTDTQYF.

This clonotype was found once. Mismatch with germline at one junction end may stem from a read error. The rearrangement joins TRBV28 to TRBJ2-3, with a possible D match to TRBD1 (6 bases). The germline V gene has CDR1 MDHEN and CDR2 SYDVKM. The CDR3 spans 17 residues. Here the CDR3 DNA reads TGTACCAGCAGTTTAATGGTCATACAGGGCAGCACAGATACGCAGTATTTT. It codes for CTSSLMVIQGSTDTQYF.

Turning to this clonotype: A read error may be the cause here, since a much bigger clone is one base away. V and J are TRBV5-8 and TRBJ2-1; either TRBD1 or TRBD2 may supply D (5 bases each). Germline V gene lookup returns CDR1 SGHTS and CDR2 YDEGEE. The CDR3 sequence is 15 residues long. For the CDR3, the DNA is TGTGTCAGCAACAGAGCAGGGACCAGGTCCGGTGAGCAGTTCTTC. Amino acids: CVSNRAGTRSGEQFF.

This clonotype has just one count. V and J are TRBV4-2 and TRBJ2-3; D possibly corresponds to TRBD2 (6 bases). Trimming removed 4 bases from V and 6 bases from J, with 23 bases in between. CDR1 LGHNA and CDR2 YNFKEQ come from the germline V gene. This CDR3 is 17 amino acids long. CDR3 bases: TGTGCCAGCAGCCCCCAACTAGCAGGAGAGGCTTCCGATACGCAGTATTTT. Amino acids: CASSPQLAGEASDTQYF.

Comment on this clonotype: At one boundary the junction diverges from the germline segment, which might be a read error. The gene calls are TRBV10-2 and TRBJ2-7; 7 bases line up with TRBD2. The CDR3 contains 15 residues. CDR1 and CDR2 (germline): WSHSY, SAAADI. CDR3 sequence (DNA): TGCGCCAACAGTGTGAGCGGGATAAACTCCTACGAGCAGTACTTC. It encodes CANSVSGINSYEQYF.

This clonotype was counted many times. This sequence joins TRBV20-1 and TRBJ2-5, with 10 bases that match TRBD2. CDR3 length equals 18 residues. Germline CDR1 and CDR2: DFQATT and SNEGSKA (reference sequence). Trimming at V came to 1 base and at J to 1 base, leaving 12 bases not matched to a gene. The CDR3 is CSARGFGGLAAIQETQYF. In DNA, the CDR3 is TGCAGTGCTAGAGGTTTCGGAGGACTAGCGGCAATCCAAGAGACCCAGTACTTC.